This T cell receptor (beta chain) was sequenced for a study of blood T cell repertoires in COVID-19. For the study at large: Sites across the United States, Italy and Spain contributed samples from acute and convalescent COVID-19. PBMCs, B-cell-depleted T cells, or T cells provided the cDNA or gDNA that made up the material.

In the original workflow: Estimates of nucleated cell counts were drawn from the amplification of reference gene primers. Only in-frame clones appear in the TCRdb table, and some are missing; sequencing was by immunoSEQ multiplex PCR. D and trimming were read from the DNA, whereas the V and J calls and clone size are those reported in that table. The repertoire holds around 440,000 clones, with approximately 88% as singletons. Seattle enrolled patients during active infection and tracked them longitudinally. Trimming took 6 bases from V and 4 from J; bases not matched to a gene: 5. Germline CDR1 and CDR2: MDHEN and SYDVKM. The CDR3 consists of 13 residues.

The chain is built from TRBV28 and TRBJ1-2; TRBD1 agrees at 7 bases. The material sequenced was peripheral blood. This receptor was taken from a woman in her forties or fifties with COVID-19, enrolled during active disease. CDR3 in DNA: TGTGCCAGCAGCTCGGGACAGACCTATGGCTACACCTTC. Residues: CASSSGQTYGYTF.